This T cell receptor beta chain comes out of a study of T cells in Graves' hyperthyroidism and ophthalmopathy. Ophthalmopathy cases scored 3 or more on the Clinical Activity Score and 4 or more on NOSPECS grade, with duration below 3 months. For the diagnoses, clinical symptoms, serum thyroxine and TRAb, thyroid ultrasound and orbital computed tomography were used. CDR3 length: 12 residues. Per germline, CDR1 MDHEN and CDR2 SYDVKM. Trimming left V 3 bases short and J 7 bases short, with 10 bases between. Amplification targeted TCR beta CDR3 regions from RNA transcripts. The HTBI primer set served for first-round RT-PCR of the TCR CDR3. Using its own MiXCR run on the multiplex PCR reads, TCRdb lists one record per CDR3 protein. The table has around 340,000 distinct CDR3 sequences, 18% seen once. Study findings and constraints: A model of 13 V-J pairs discriminated ophthalmopathy from stable hyperthyroidism.

Turning to this clonotype: Its antigen is unknown. The conserved phenylalanine or tryptophan normally closing the CDR3 is absent here, so this likely arose from a read error.

The chain links TRBV28 to TRBJ2-7; D call uncertain. The sample consisted of blood. The sequence was obtained from a woman aged 40 to 50 with Graves' ophthalmopathy. CDR3 region: CASSLTLGEQYL. The CDR3 DNA reads as TGTGCCAGCAGTTTGACCCTGGGGGAGCAGTACCTC.